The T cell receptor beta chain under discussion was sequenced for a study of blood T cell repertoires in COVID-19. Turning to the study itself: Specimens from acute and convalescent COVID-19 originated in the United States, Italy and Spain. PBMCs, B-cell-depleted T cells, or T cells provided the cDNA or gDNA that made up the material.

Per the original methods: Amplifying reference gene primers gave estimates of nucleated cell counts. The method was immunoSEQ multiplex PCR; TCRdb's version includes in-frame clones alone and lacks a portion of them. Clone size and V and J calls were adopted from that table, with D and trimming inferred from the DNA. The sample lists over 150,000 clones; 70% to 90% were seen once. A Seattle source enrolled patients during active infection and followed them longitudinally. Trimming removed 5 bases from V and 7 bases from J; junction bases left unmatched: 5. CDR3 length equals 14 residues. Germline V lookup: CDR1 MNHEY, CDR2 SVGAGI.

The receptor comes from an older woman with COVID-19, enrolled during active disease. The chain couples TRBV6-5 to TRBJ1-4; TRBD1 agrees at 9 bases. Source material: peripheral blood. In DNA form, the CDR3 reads TGTGCCAGCAGTACAGGGGGCGCGGGTGAAAAACTGTTTTTT. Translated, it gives CASSTGGAGEKLFF.